This T cell receptor (beta chain) is from a study of T cells in Graves' hyperthyroidism and ophthalmopathy. This CDR3 has 16 amino acids. CDR1 is SGHTA and CDR2 is FQGTGA in the germline V gene. This clonotype was counted a few times. The junction and the germline gene differ at one end; a read error may be behind it. Amplification of TCR beta CDR3 regions used RNA as the template. The TCR CDR3 was amplified in a first-round RT-PCR using the HTBI primer set. TCRdb called the multiplex PCR reads again in MiXCR, with one record for every CDR3 protein. The table has tens of thousands of distinct CDR3 sequences, around half seen once.

This chain joins TRBV7-3 and TRBJ2-3, with TRBD2 matching over 13 bases. The source is a woman in her forties or fifties with Graves' hyperthyroidism that later progressed to Graves' ophthalmopathy. The sequencing input was blood. The CDR3 protein is CASGLGLAGITDTQYF. The CDR3 DNA reads TGTGCCAGCGGCTTGGGACTAGCGGGAATCACCGATACGCAGTATTTT.